The 8 T cell receptor beta chains in this list originate from one sample, sequenced in a study of T cells in Graves' hyperthyroidism and ophthalmopathy. RNA transcripts were the template for amplifying TCR beta CDR3 regions. The TCR CDR3 was amplified in a first-round RT-PCR using the HTBI primer set. TCRdb redid the calling of the multiplex PCR reads with MiXCR, one entry per CDR3 protein. This table holds approximately 430,000 distinct CDR3 sequences, approximately 15% found once. Material: blood. The receptors here all came from a young man with Graves' ophthalmopathy.

In its sample, this clonotype was seen a few times. This chain uses TRBV5-1 with TRBJ2-3; no clear D gene. Between the trimmed V and J ends, which lost 5 bases and 0 bases, there was a span of 10 bases. The CDR3 consists of 14 residues. Germline CDR1 reads SGHRS; CDR2 reads YFSETQ. As DNA, the CDR3 is TGCGCCAGCAGTGATATGGGGAGCACAGATACGCAGTATTTT. As protein: CASSDMGSTDTQYF.

A note on this clonotype: A single base separates this from a much larger clone, so it may be a read error. The chain couples TRBV7-9 to TRBJ2-1; TRBD2 matches 9 bases. The CDR3 contains 15 residues. The germline CDR1 and CDR2 sequences are SEHNR and FQNEAQ (reference sequence). The CDR3 sequence: CASRLAGVLDSEQFF. The CDR3 region has the DNA TGTGCCAGCAGGTTAGCGGGAGTATTGGACAGTGAGCAGTTCTTC.

On this clonotype: A much larger clone sits a single nucleotide away, making a read error possible. The chain links TRBV9 to TRBJ1-1, with 9 bases identical to TRBD1. The germline gives CDR1 SGDLS, CDR2 YYNGEE. The CDR3 consists of 17 residues. The CDR3 here is CVSSEPRDRAINTEAFF. The CDR3 bases are TGTGTCAGCAGCGAACCCCGGGACAGGGCCATTAACACTGAAGCTTTCTTT. The whole variable domain, filled in from reference TRBV9 and TRBJ1-1, reads DSGVTQTPKHLITATGQRVTLRCSPRSGDLSVYWYQQSLDQGLQFLIQYYNGEERAKGNILERFSAQQFPDLHSELNLSSLELGDSALYFCVSSEPRDRAINTEAFFGQGTRLTVV.

Only a few counts were recorded for this clonotype. The chain is built from TRBV7-9 and TRBJ2-6; 7 nucleotides agree with TRBD1. The CDR3 extends over 18 amino acids. Germline V gives CDR1 SEHNR, CDR2 FQNEAQ (reference sequence). The V gene end was trimmed by 4 bases and the J gene end by 0 bases; junction bases not matched to a gene: 9. CDR3 bases: TGTGCCAGCAGCTACTCGAGGCAGGGGGTCTCTGGGGCCAACGTCCTGACTTTC. Protein product: CASSYSRQGVSGANVLTF. Combining the CDR3 with reference TRBV7-9 and TRBJ2-6 gives the whole variable domain DTGVSQNPRHKITKRGQNVTFRCDPISEHNRLYWYRQTLGQGPEFLTYFQNEAQLEKSRLLSDRFSAERPKGSFSTLEIQRTEQGDSAMYLCASSYSRQGVSGANVLTFGAGSRLTVL.

This clonotype appeared many times. V gene TRBV7-2 combines with J gene TRBJ1-2; 10 nucleotides agree with TRBD1. J was trimmed by 5 bases and V by 5 bases; bases with no gene match: 8. CDR3 length: 15 amino acids. In germline, CDR1 is SGHTA, CDR2 FQGNSA. DNA for the CDR3: TGTGCCAGCAGCGCGAGACCGGGACAGGGGTATGGCTACACCTTC. As protein: CASSARPGQGYGYTF.

In this sample, this clonotype turned up many times. The chain has TRBV13 and TRBJ2-7; D might be TRBD1 (5 bases). Germline assignment: CDR1 PRHDT and CDR2 FYEKMQ (reference sequence). Trimming shortened V by 8 bases and J by 5 bases, and 16 bases separated the two germline ends. This CDR3 contains 13 residues. This CDR3 reads CASALQGSHEQYF. The DNA of the CDR3 is TGTGCCAGCGCACTTCAGGGATCCCACGAGCAGTACTTC.

This chain links TRBV6-1 with TRBJ1-4; D is unclear. The V end was cut by 5 bases, the J end by 5 bases, with 15 bases between. The CDR3 consists of 15 residues. Germline CDR1 reads MNHNS; CDR2 reads SASEGT. CDR3 bases: TGTGCCAGCAGTAGGAGTTCGGACTCCAATGAAAAACTGTTTTTT. Amino acid sequence: CASSRSSDSNEKLFF.

Many counts were recorded for this clonotype. The gene calls are TRBV18 and TRBJ1-1, with D perhaps TRBD1 (6 bases). CDR1 KGHSH and CDR2 LQKENI come from the germline V gene. The CDR3 is 14 residues long. Trimming took 3 bases from V and 4 from J, leaving 12 bases between them. The CDR3 coding sequence is TGTGCCAGCTCACCCGGACAGTCGTCCACTGAAGCTTTCTTT. It is translated as CASSPGQSSTEAFF. The variable domain in full, with the rest retrieved from reference TRBV18 and TRBJ1-1, is NAGVMQNPRHLVRRRGQEARLRCSPMKGHSHVYWYRQLPEEGLKFMVYLQKENIIDESGMPKERFSAEFPKEGPSILRIQQVVRGDSAAYFCASSPGQSSTEAFFGQGTRLTVV.